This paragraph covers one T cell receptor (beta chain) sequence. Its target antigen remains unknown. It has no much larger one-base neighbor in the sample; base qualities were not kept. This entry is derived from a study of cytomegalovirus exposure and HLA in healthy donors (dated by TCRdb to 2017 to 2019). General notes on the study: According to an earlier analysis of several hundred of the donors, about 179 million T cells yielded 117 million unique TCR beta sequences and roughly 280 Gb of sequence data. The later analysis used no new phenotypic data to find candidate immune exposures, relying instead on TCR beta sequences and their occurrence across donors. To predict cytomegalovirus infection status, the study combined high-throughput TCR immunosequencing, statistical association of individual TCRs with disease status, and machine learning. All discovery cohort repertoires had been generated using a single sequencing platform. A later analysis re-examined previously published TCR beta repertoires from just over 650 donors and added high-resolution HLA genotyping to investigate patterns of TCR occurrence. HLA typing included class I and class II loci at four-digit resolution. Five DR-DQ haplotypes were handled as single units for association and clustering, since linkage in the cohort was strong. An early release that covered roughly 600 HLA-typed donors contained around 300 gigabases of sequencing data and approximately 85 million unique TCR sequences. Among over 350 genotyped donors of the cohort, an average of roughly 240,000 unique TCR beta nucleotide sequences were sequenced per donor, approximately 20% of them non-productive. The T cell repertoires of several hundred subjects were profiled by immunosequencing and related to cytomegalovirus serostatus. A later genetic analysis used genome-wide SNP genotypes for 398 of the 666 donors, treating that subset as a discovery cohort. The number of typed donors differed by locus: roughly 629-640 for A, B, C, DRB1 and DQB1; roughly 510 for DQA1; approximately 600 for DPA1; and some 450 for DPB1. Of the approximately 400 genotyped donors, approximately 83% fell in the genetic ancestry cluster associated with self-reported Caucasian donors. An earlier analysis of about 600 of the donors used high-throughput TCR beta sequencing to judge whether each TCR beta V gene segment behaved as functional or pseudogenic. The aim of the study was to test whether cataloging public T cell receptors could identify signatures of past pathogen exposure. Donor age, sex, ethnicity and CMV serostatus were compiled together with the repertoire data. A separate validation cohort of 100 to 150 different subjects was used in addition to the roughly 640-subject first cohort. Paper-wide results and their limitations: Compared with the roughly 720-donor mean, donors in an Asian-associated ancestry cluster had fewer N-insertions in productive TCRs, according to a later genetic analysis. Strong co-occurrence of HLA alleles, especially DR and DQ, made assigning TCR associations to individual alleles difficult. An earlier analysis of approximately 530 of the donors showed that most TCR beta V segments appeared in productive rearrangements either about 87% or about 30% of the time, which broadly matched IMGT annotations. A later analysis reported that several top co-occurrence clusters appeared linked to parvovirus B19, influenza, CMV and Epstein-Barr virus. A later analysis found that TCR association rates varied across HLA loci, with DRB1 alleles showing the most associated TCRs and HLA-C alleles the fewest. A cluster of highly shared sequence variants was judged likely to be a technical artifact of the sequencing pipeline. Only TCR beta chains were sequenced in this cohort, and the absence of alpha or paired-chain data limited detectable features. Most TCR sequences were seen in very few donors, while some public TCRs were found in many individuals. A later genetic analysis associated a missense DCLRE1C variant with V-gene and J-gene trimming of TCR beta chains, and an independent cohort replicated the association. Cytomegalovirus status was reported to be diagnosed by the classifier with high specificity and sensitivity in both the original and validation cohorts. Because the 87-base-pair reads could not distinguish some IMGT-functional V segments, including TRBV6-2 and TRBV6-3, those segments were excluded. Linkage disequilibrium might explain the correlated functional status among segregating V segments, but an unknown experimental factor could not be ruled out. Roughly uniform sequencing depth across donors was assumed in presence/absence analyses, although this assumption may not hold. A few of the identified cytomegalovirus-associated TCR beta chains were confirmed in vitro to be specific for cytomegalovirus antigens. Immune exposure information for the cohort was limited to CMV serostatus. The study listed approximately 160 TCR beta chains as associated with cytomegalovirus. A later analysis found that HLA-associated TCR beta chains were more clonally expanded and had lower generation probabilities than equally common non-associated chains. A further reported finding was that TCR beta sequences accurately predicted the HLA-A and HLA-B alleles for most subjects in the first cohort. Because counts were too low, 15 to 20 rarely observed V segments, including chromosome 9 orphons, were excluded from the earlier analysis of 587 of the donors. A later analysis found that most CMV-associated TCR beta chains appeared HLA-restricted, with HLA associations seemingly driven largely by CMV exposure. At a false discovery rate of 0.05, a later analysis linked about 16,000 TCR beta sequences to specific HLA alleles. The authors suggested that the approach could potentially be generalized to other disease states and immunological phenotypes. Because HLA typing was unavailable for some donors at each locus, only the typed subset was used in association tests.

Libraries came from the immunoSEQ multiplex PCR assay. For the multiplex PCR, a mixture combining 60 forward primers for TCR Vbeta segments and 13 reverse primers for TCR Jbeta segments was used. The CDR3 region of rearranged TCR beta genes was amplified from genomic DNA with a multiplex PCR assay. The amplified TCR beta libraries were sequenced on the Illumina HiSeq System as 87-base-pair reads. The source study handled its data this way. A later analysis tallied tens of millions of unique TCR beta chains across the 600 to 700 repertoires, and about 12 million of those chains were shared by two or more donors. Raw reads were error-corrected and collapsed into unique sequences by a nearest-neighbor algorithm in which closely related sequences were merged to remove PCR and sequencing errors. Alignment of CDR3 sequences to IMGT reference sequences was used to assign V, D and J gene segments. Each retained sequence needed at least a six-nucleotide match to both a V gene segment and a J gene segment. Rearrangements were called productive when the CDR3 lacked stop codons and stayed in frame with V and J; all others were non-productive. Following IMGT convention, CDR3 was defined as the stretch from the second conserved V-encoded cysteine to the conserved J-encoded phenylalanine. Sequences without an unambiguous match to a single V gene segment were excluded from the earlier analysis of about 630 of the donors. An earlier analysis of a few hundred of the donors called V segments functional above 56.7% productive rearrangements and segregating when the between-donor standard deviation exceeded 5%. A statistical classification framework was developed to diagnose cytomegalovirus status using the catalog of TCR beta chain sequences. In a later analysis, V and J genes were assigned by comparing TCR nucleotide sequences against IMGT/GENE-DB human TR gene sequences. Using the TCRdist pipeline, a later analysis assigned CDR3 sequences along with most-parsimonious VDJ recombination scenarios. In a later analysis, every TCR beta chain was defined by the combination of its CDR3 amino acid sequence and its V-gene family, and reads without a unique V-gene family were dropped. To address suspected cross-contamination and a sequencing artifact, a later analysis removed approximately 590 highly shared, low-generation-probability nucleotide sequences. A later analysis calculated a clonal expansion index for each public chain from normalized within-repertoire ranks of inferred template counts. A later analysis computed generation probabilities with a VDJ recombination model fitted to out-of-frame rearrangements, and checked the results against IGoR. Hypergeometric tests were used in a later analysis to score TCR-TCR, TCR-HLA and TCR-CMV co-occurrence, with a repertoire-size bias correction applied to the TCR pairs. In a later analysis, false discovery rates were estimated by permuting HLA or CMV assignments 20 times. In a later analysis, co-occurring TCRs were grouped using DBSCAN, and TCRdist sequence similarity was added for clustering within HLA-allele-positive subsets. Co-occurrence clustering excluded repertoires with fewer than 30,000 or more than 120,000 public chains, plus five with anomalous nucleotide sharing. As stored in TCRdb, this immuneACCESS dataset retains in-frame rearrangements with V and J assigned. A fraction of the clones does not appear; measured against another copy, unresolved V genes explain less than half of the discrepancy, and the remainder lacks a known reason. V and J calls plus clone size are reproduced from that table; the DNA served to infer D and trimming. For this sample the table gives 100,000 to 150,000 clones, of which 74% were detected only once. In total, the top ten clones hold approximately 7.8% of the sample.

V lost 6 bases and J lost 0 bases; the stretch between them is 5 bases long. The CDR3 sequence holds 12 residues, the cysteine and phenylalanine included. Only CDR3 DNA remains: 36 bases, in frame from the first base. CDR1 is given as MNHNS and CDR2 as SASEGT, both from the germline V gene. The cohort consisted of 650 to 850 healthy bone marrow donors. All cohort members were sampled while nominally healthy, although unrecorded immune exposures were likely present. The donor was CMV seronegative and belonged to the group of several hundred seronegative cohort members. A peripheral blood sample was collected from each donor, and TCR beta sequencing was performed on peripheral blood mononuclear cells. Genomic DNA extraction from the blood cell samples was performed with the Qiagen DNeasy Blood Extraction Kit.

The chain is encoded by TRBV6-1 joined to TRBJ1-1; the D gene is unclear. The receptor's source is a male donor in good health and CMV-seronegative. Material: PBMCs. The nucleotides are TGTGCCAGCAGCCAGGTGAACACTGAAGCTTTCTTT. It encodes CASSQVNTEAFF.